This is a list of T cell receptor beta chains from one sample in a study of brain T cells in children with intractable seizures. Generated by immunoSEQ multiplex PCR, the TCRdb table keeps only in-frame clones and is missing some. Of tens of thousands of clones in the sample, under 95% were seen once. The sample in question was peripheral blood, obtained at surgery. Receptor source: a boy younger than two with tuberous sclerosis and intractable seizures. Both conserved end residues are part of each CDR3. The D gene is left open where the match is weak. Clone sizes are given selectively: once, few, many, or a class where the clone is expanded.

D gene | J gene | V gene | clone size | CDR3 protein | CDR3 DNA
NA | TRBJ1-5 | TRBV28 | NA | CASTPFPWGSGSNQPQHF | TGTGCCAGCACGCCCTTTCCGTGGGGGAGCGGTAGCAATCAGCCCCAGCATTTT
TRBD1 | TRBJ1-2 | TRBV6-5 | NA | CASSWAGGSGYTF | TGTGCCAGCAGTTGGGCAGGGGGCAGTGGCTACACCTTC
TRBD1 | TRBJ2-2 | TRBV30 | NA | CAWSEGANKNTGELFF | TGTGCCTGGAGTGAGGGGGCGAACAAAAACACCGGGGAGCTGTTTTTT
NA | TRBJ1-3 | TRBV30 | NA | CAWTPGPGNTIYF | TGTGCCTGGACCCCTGGGCCTGGAAACACCATATATTTT
TRBD1 | TRBJ1-1 | TRBV7-9 | NA | CASSYRQGATEAFF | TGTGCCAGCAGTTATCGACAGGGGGCTACTGAAGCTTTCTTT
NA | TRBJ2-7 | TRBV30 | once | CAWSVSSYEQYF | TGTGCCTGGAGCGTCAGCTCCTACGAGCAGTACTTC
NA | TRBJ1-1 | TRBV6-5 | NA | CASRIWWAFF | TGTGCCAGCCGTATATGGTGGGCTTTCTTT
NA | TRBJ1-2 | TRBV29-1 | NA | CSVEEGYTF | TGCAGCGTTGAGGAGGGCTACACCTTC
NA | TRBJ2-2 | TRBV27 | once | CASRDSSNTGELFF | TGTGCCAGCAGGGACAGTTCGAACACCGGGGAGCTGTTTTTT
TRBD2 | TRBJ2-3 | TRBV2 | NA | CASTSVGGITTDTQYF | TGTGCCAGCACTTCCGTGGGGGGGATTACCACAGATACGCAGTATTTT
NA | TRBJ2-3 | TRBV30 | NA | CAWSVGSTDTQYF | TGTGCCTGGAGTGTCGGCAGCACAGATACGCAGTATTTT
NA | TRBJ1-2 | TRBV19 | NA | CASSSYDYTF | TGTGCCAGTTCTTCCTATGACTACACCTTC
NA | TRBJ2-7 | TRBV3-1/TRBV3-2 | NA | CASSQGGYEQYF | TGTGCCAGCAGCCAAGGGGGCTACGAGCAGTACTTC
NA | TRBJ1-4 | TRBV9 | NA | CASSAGAENEKLFF | TGTGCCAGCAGCGCAGGGGCAGAGAATGAAAAACTGTTTTTT
NA | TRBJ1-2 | TRBV5-1 | NA | CASSLADNGYGYTF | TGCGCCAGCAGCTTGGCCGATAATGGCTATGGCTACACCTTC
TRBD1 | TRBJ1-2 | TRBV14 | NA | CASSRDRGQGGYTF | TGTGCCAGCAGCAGAGACAGGGGGCAGGGTGGCTACACCTTC
NA | TRBJ2-7 | TRBV27 | NA | CASSSSGAQYEQYF | TGTGCCAGCAGCTCGTCGGGGGCCCAATACGAGCAGTACTTC
NA | TRBJ1-2 | TRBV30 | NA | CACSNHGQIYGYTF | TGTGCCTGCTCGAACCATGGACAGATCTATGGCTACACCTTC
NA | TRBJ1-2 | TRBV12-3/TRBV12-4 | NA | CASSWGDGYTF | TGTGCCAGCAGTTGGGGGGATGGCTACACCTTC
TRBD1 | TRBJ1-1 | TRBV19 | NA | CASSIDLQGAPEAFF | TGTGCCAGTAGTATAGATCTTCAGGGGGCGCCTGAAGCTTTCTTT
TRBD2 | TRBJ2-7 | TRBV7-2 | NA | CASSSRGGGLHEQYF | TGTGCCAGCAGCTCGAGGGGCGGGGGGTTGCACGAGCAGTACTTC
NA | TRBJ1-1 | TRBV7-9 | NA | CASSYETEAFF | TGTGCCAGCAGCTACGAAACTGAAGCTTTCTTT
NA | TRBJ2-1 | TRBV5-1 | NA | CASSFGQGLNYNEQFF | TGCGCCAGCAGCTTCGGACAGGGACTAAACTACAATGAGCAGTTCTTC
NA | TRBJ2-3 | TRBV7-8 | NA | CASSSDSTDTQYF | TGTGCCAGCAGCTCTGACAGCACAGATACGCAGTATTTT
NA | TRBJ2-7 | TRBV11-2 | NA | CASSLAPGPYEQYF | TGTGCCAGCAGCTTAGCTCCGGGTCCATACGAGCAGTACTTC
NA | TRBJ2-1 | TRBV24-1 | NA | CATSLASSYNEQFF | TGTGCCACCAGCCTAGCGAGCTCCTACAATGAGCAGTTCTTC
TRBD1 | TRBJ2-1 | TRBV7-3 | NA | CASSSGQVCSYNEQFF | TGTGCCAGCAGCTCGGGACAGGTATGCTCCTACAATGAGCAGTTCTTC
NA | TRBJ2-3 | TRBV9 | NA | CASSVTVRGTDTQYF | TGTGCCAGCAGCGTGACAGTTCGAGGGACCGATACGCAGTATTTT
NA | TRBJ1-6 | TRBV6-5 | NA | CASSYSSGSPLHF | TGTGCCAGCAGTTACTCGAGCGGTTCACCCCTCCACTTT
NA | TRBJ1-2 | TRBV2 | few | CASTKGLGYTF | TGTGCCAGCACTAAGGGCCTAGGCTACACCTTC
NA | TRBJ1-5 | TRBV4-1 | NA | CASSQEFRLEPQHF | TGCGCCAGCAGCCAAGAATTCCGTCTTGAGCCCCAGCATTTT
TRBD2 | TRBJ2-7 | TRBV19 | NA | CASSTDHGTSVYEQYF | TGTGCCAGTAGTACGGACCATGGGACTAGCGTGTACGAGCAGTACTTC
NA | TRBJ1-1 | TRBV30 | NA | CAWSVFGTEAFF | TGTGCCTGGAGTGTTTTTGGAACTGAAGCTTTCTTT
NA | TRBJ2-7 | TRBV5-6 | NA | CASSARTVSYEQYF | TGTGCCAGCAGCGCTCGAACAGTTTCCTACGAGCAGTACTTC
NA | TRBJ1-6 | TRBV11-2 | NA | CASSFSGQRNSPLHF | TGTGCCAGCAGCTTTTCGGGTCAGAGAAATTCACCCCTCCACTTT
NA | TRBJ2-3 | TRBV6-1 | NA | CASSEGADSTDTQYF | TGTGCCAGCAGTGAAGGGGCGGATAGCACAGATACGCAGTATTTT
NA | TRBJ1-5 | TRBV30 | NA | CAWSEGRTQPQHF | TGTGCCTGGAGTGAGGGCCGAACCCAGCCCCAGCATTTT
TRBD1 | TRBJ1-4 | TRBV30 | NA | CAWSVTGGWGNEKLFF | TGTGCCTGGAGCGTTACAGGGGGCTGGGGTAATGAAAAACTGTTTTTT
NA | TRBJ1-1 | TRBV11-2 | NA | CASSSGPLGDTEAFF | TGTGCCAGCAGCTCAGGGCCCCTCGGTGACACTGAAGCTTTCTTT
NA | TRBJ1-2 | TRBV7-9 | few | CASSPYLIGYTF | TGTGCCAGCAGCCCGTATCTGATTGGCTACACCTTC
NA | TRBJ1-6 | TRBV5-4 | NA | CASSPIPDTQNSPLHF | TGTGCCAGCAGCCCAATCCCGGACACCCAAAATTCACCCCTCCACTTT
NA | TRBJ1-1 | TRBV14 | NA | CASSQLRSRVSNTEAFF | TGTGCCAGCAGCCAGCTCCGGTCCCGCGTTTCGAACACTGAAGCTTTCTTT
NA | TRBJ1-4 | TRBV5-1 | NA | CASSLGQLNEKLFF | TGCGCCAGCAGCTTGGGACAGCTTAATGAAAAACTGTTTTTT
TRBD1 | TRBJ1-2 | TRBV24-1 | NA | CATSDPTGDEGYTF | TGTGCCACCAGTGATCCGACAGGGGATGAGGGCTACACCTTC
TRBD1 | TRBJ2-5 | TRBV27 | NA | CASSDAPGQGKETQYF | TGTGCCAGCAGTGATGCACCGGGACAGGGGAAAGAGACCCAGTACTTC
NA | TRBJ2-1 | TRBV7-9 | few | CASSLEYEGAEQFF | TGTGCCAGCAGCTTAGAATACGAAGGGGCTGAGCAGTTCTTC
NA | TRBJ1-2 | TRBV7-9 | NA | CASSQGSLRYGYTF | TGTGCCAGCAGTCAAGGGAGCCTGCGCTATGGCTACACCTTC
NA | TRBJ1-1 | TRBV24-1 | NA | CATSEGRANTEAFF | TGTGCCACCAGTGAAGGTAGGGCGAACACTGAAGCTTTCTTT
NA | TRBJ2-3 | TRBV10-3 | NA | CAIRKGGTLFGTDTQYF | TGTGCCATCAGAAAGGGGGGGACCCTCTTCGGCACAGATACGCAGTATTTT
NA | TRBJ1-4 | TRBV10-1 | NA | CASSETGSPRGKLFF | TGCGCCAGCAGTGAGACGGGGTCCCCTCGGGGAAAACTGTTTTTT
TRBD2 | TRBJ2-1 | TRBV2 | NA | CASSPREGLAGYSKEQFF | TGTGCCAGCAGTCCCCGCGAGGGACTAGCGGGCTACTCCAAGGAGCAGTTCTTC
TRBD2 | TRBJ2-1 | TRBV29-1 | NA | CSVSGGPYNEQFF | TGCAGCGTTAGCGGGGGCCCCTACAATGAGCAGTTCTTC
NA | TRBJ2-1 | TRBV24-1 | NA | CATSDPKGPQFF | TGTGCCACCAGTGACCCCAAGGGACCCCAGTTCTTC
TRBD1 | TRBJ1-4 | TRBV12-5 | NA | CASGFGTGDEKLFF | TGTGCTAGTGGTTTCGGGACAGGGGACGAAAAACTGTTTTTT
NA | TRBJ1-5 | TRBV30 | once | CAWSKGGSPGQEGHF | TGTGCCTGGAGTAAGGGAGGGAGCCCGGGACAAGAGGGACATTTT
NA | TRBJ1-1 | TRBV4-1 | NA | CASSQDATPREAFF | TGCGCCAGCAGCCAAGATGCGACACCAAGAGAAGCTTTCTTT
NA | TRBJ2-7 | TRBV30 | NA | CAWRGSSEQYF | TGTGCCTGGAGGGGGTCTAGTGAGCAGTACTTC